A selection of T cell receptor beta chains follows, all from one sample in a study of blood T cell repertoires in COVID-19. Here immunoSEQ multiplex PCR was the method, and the copy in TCRdb shows in-frame clones only, minus some. The table records around 40,000 clones, about four fifths of them present only once. The sample consisted of peripheral blood. The receptors here all came from a man between 65 and 85 years old with acute or convalescent COVID-19. The CDR3 runs from the conserved cysteine through the conserved F or W. D genes are given only for firm matches. Clone size appears in some rows only: once, few, many, or a class for an expanded clone.

cdr3_aa cdr3_nt clone_size j_call d_call v_call
CATGRQRNEKLFF TGTGCGACCGGGAGGCAGAGGAATGAAAAACTGTTTTTT - TRBJ1-4 - TRBV12-3/TRBV12-4
CASSPQDSYGYTF TGTGCCAGCAGCCCTCAGGACAGCTATGGCTACACCTTC - TRBJ1-2 - TRBV7-2
CASSRFRETNGYTF TGTGCCAGCTCACGCTTCAGAGAAACTAATGGCTACACCTTC once TRBJ1-2 - TRBV18
CASSVTTSGRFGEQYF TGTGCCAGCAGTGTAACGACTAGCGGGAGGTTTGGCGAGCAGTACTTC - TRBJ2-7 TRBD2 TRBV6-1
CASSSGAGGGYTF TGCGCCAGCAGCTCCGGTGCGGGAGGGGGCTACACCTTC - TRBJ1-2 - TRBV5-1
CASSYAYPGLAGDPRTDTQYF TGTGCCAGCAGTTACGCCTACCCGGGACTAGCGGGAGATCCTCGCACAGATACGCAGTATTTT - TRBJ2-3 TRBD2 TRBV6-2/TRBV6-3
CASSLVDIYEQYF TGTGCCAGCAGCTTAGTGGACATCTACGAGCAGTACTTC - TRBJ2-7 - TRBV7-2
CASSLVPGTFALHF TGTGCCAGCAGCTTAGTCCCCGGGACTTTTGCCCTCCACTTT few TRBJ1-6 - TRBV7-9
CASSYSPASGDNEQFF TGTGCCAGCAGTTACTCGCCGGCTAGCGGAGACAATGAGCAGTTCTTC once TRBJ2-1 TRBD2 TRBV6-5
CAISDGTGYSPLHF TGTGCCATCAGTGACGGGACAGGCTATTCACCCCTCCACTTT - TRBJ1-6 TRBD1 TRBV10-3
CASSGAGGNTGELFF TGTGCCAGCTCAGGCGCGGGGGGGAACACCGGGGAGCTGTTTTTT - TRBJ2-2 TRBD2 TRBV28
CASSTTGDTEAFF TGTGCCAGCTCAACGACAGGGGACACTGAAGCTTTCTTT - TRBJ1-1 TRBD1 TRBV18
CASSQVLGQFYGYTF TGTGCCAGCTCGCAAGTTCTGGGACAGTTCTATGGCTACACCTTC few TRBJ1-2 TRBD1 TRBV14
CASSPESGSYNEQFF TGTGCCAGCAGCCCAGAGAGCGGCTCCTACAATGAGCAGTTCTTC few TRBJ2-1 - TRBV2
CASSLEQGREQYF TGCGCCAGCAGCTTGGAACAGGGCCGGGAGCAGTACTTC few TRBJ2-7 - TRBV5-1
CASSPRATSDEQFF TGTGCCAGCTCCCCTCGGGCGACTAGCGATGAGCAGTTCTTC - TRBJ2-1 TRBD2 TRBV18
CASSLGTSNTEAFF TGTGCCAGCAGCTTAGGGACTTCGAACACTGAAGCTTTCTTT - TRBJ1-1 - TRBV7-9